This T cell receptor (beta chain) was documented in a study of T cells expressing NK-cell markers. UMI-tagged 5'RACE template switching yielded the TCR beta cDNA. TCRdb re-called the 5' RACE reads; one entry per CDR3 protein, DNA not given. This table lists about half a million distinct CDR3 sequences. Germline V gene sequence: CDR1 MNHEY, CDR2 SMNVEV (reference sequence). The CDR3 runs 15 residues. This sequence originates from a woman aged 50 to 65 in good health. This sequence joins TRBV27 and TRBJ2-1; without DNA, the TCRdb call of TRBD2 cannot be checked. Sequencing was done on a sample of blood T cells: a sorted CD56 or NKG2C T cell subset, CD4+ or CD8+ T cells, or bulk PBMC T cells (not recorded which). The CDR3 here is CASSLGTSRGAEQFF.